This entry concerns a single TCR beta chain. The antigen it recognizes is unknown. No base-level quality is on record; no much larger clone is a single base apart. The sample is drawn from a study of radiotherapy plus CTLA-4 blockade in lung cancer (dated by TCRdb to between 2018 and 2020). A note on the overall study: Among enrolled patients, roughly 20% had an objective response and approximately 30% reached disease control. Findings and caveats that apply to the study as a whole: After treatment with radiotherapy and ipilimumab, TCR clones that originated in tumors expanded in peripheral blood. Early dynamic changes in blood T cell clones, together with increased serum interferon-beta after radiation, were reported as the strongest predictors of response.

The CDR3, from cysteine to phenylalanine, totals 15 residues. CDR3 DNA is the only sequence kept; it has 45 bases, read in frame from the first base. CDR1 and CDR2 were assigned from the germline V gene (reference sequence) as LNHDA and SQIVND. Trimmed from V: 9 bases; trimmed from J: 6 bases; junction bases lacking a gene match: 11. The library came from the immunoSEQ multiplex PCR assay. TCRdb holds this immuneACCESS table with in-frame rearrangements only. Some clones are missing; in checked studies, unresolved V genes explain under half, and the rest has no known cause. This sample holds over 100,000 clones; about four fifths were observed only once. The leading ten clones occupy less than 4% of the sample. In this study, focal radiation therapy paired with CTLA-4 blockade (ipilimumab) was tested in patients who had chemo-refractory metastatic non-small-cell lung cancer.

The receptor was isolated from a human donor with non-small cell lung cancer that progressed on radiotherapy plus ipilimumab. Some clones in this sample may be carry-over from other donors' samples. The material sequenced was peripheral blood, taken from a patient treated with radiotherapy plus ipilimumab. Recombination joined TRBV19 with TRBJ1-6, and 7 bases in between align with TRBD1. The nucleotide sequence is given as TGTGCCAGCAGGACAGGCGTATACTTTAATTCACCCCTCCACTTT. This is translated as CASRTGVYFNSPLHF.